This TCR beta chain was sequenced in a study of cytomegalovirus exposure and HLA in healthy donors. Germline assignment: CDR1 SGHDN and CDR2 FVKESK. V gave up 0 bases and J gave up 11 bases, with 10 bases separating them. The CDR3 spans 12 residues. The study ran its PCR with 60 Vbeta and 13 Jbeta primers. Here immunoSEQ multiplex PCR was the method, and the copy in TCRdb shows in-frame clones only, minus some. The data contain about 93,000 clones, roughly four fifths of them seen just once; the ten biggest clones take up roughly 0.6%. Sequenced input: PBMCs. The TCR sequence derives from a man between 25 and 39 years old in good health and CMV-seronegative. The rearrangement joins TRBV14 to TRBJ1-1; possibly TRBD1 for D (5 bases). The CDR3 DNA reads TGTGCCAGCAGCCAAGACGGGGGTTTGGCTTTCTTT. Its translation is CASSQDGGLAFF.